This section outlines one T cell receptor beta chain sequence together with its context. These data come from a study of cytomegalovirus exposure and HLA in healthy donors. The wider study: An earlier analysis identified under 130 million unique TCR beta sequences in about 180 million T cells.

Germline V gene data show CDR1 as SEHNR and CDR2 as FQNEAQ (reference sequence). Trimming left V 4 bases short and J 3 bases short, with 16 bases between. This CDR3 contains 15 residues. It was with 60 Vbeta and 13 Jbeta primers that the PCR ran. In the study's own analysis: A later analysis counted 70 million to 85 million unique TCR beta chains, around 10 million shared. Assay used: immunoSEQ multiplex PCR; TCRdb lists only in-frame clones, some missing. Clonal size and the V and J genes are those of that table, whereas D and trimming came from the DNA. The sample holds some 150,000 clones, roughly 9.7% seen once.

Material: PBMCs. The clonotype originates from a man in his fifties or sixties in good health and CMV-seronegative. The V gene is TRBV7-9, the J gene TRBJ2-7, with D perhaps matching TRBD1 (6 bases). This CDR3 is CASSSPPGELYEQYF. The CDR3 DNA reads as TGTGCCAGCAGCTCCCCCCCAGGGGAGCTCTACGAGCAGTACTTC.